A single sample is the source of the 20 T cell receptor beta chains below, sequenced in a study of cytomegalovirus exposure and HLA in healthy donors. Primers for the PCR totalled 60 Vbeta and 13 Jbeta. TCRdb's copy holds only in-frame clones and misses some; the assay was immunoSEQ multiplex PCR. The profile shows approximately 92,000 clones, just under 70% of them singletons. The sample consisted of PBMCs. These receptors were taken from a man aged 45-65 years in good health and CMV-seronegative.

The rearrangement links TRBV5-1 to TRBJ2-2; D may be TRBD2 (6 bases). Germline V CDR1 and CDR2: SGHRS, YFSETQ. V was cut by 3 bases and J by 4 bases, with 16 bases left in between. The CDR3 covers 16 residues. CDR3 nucleotides: TGCGCCAGCAGCTGGGGCGGGACGAGGTCCACCGGGGAGCTGTTTTTT. This sequence encodes CASSWGGTRSTGELFF.

The chain employs TRBV5-4 and TRBJ2-1, with 8 bases that match TRBD1. V trimming: 4 bases; J trimming: 5 bases; junction bases outside the gene matches: 8. Germline V lookup: CDR1 SGHNT, CDR2 YYREEE (reference sequence). This CDR3 has 15 residues. CDR3: CASSPGTGRDNEQFF. The CDR3 bases are TGTGCCAGCAGCCCCGGGACAGGAAGAGACAATGAGCAGTTCTTC.

This clone was found a few times. V gene TRBV6-5 combines with J gene TRBJ1-1; unclear D gene. The V end lost 7 bases, the J end lost 3 bases, and 15 bases lay between the germline ends. Germline CDR1 and CDR2: MNHEY and SVGAGI. The CDR3 sequence is 14 residues long. CDR3 bases: TGTGCCAGCAAATTATCCGGTGAGGACACTGAAGCTTTCTTT. Amino acid sequence: CASKLSGEDTEAFF.

The chain joins TRBV4-3 to TRBJ2-3; D is undetermined. The V end lost 1 base, the J end lost 5 bases, and 13 bases lay between the germline ends. The CDR3 has 15 amino acids. Germline V gene data show CDR1 as LGHNA and CDR2 as YSLEER. The CDR3: CASSQAGRSVDTQYF. The CDR3 nucleotides are TGCGCCAGCAGCCAAGCTGGTAGATCTGTAGATACGCAGTATTTT.

The chain carries TRBV9 and TRBJ2-5; TRBD1 matches 8 bases. The CDR3 loop spans 16 amino acids. V dropped 3 bases and J dropped 2; count of bases not matched to a gene: 9. Germline V gene sequence: CDR1 SGDLS, CDR2 YYNGEE. This CDR3 reads CASSAQTGDLQETQYF. CDR3 coding DNA: TGTGCCAGCAGCGCGCAGACAGGGGACCTTCAAGAGACCCAGTACTTC. Full variable domain (rest looked up from reference TRBV9 and TRBJ2-5): DSGVTQTPKHLITATGQRVTLRCSPRSGDLSVYWYQQSLDQGLQFLIQYYNGEERAKGNILERFSAQQFPDLHSELNLSSLELGDSALYFCASSAQTGDLQETQYFGPGTRLLVL.

This clone was detected only a few times. This chain connects TRBV4-1 to TRBJ2-1, with D tentatively TRBD1 (6 bases). V was clipped by 2 bases and J by 8 bases, with 13 bases between them. The CDR3 is 14 residues long. Germline CDR1 and CDR2: MGHRA and YSYEKL. CDR3 sequence (DNA): TGCGCCAGCAGCCAAATGACAGGCTCGGATGAGCAGTTCTTC. This gives the protein CASSQMTGSDEQFF.

This clone was picked up one time. The DNA for the CDR3 is TGTGCCAGCTCACCACAAGCGGGGAGCGAAAAACTGTTTTTT. Its translation is CASSPQAGSEKLFF. The rearrangement joins TRBV18 to TRBJ1-4, with D unresolved. The CDR3 is made up of 14 amino acids. The germline CDR1 and CDR2 sequences are KGHSH and LQKENI. Deletions cut 1 base from V and 8 bases from J, with 11 bases between.

Only one count was recorded for this clone. This chain connects TRBV5-1 to TRBJ2-5; 7 nucleotides line up with TRBD2. Trimming cost V 0 bases and J 9 bases; bases outside gene matches: 20. The CDR3 is 18 amino acids. From germline, CDR1 is SGHRS and CDR2 YFSETQ. The CDR3 DNA is TGCGCCAGCAGCTTGGGGCTGTTTGCAGCGGGGTGGATGGGCGCCCAGTACTTC. This gives the protein CASSLGLFAAGWMGAQYF.

The chain is built from TRBV6-1 and TRBJ2-7, with 7 bases matching TRBD1. The germline V gene encodes CDR1 MNHNS and CDR2 SASEGT. Losses at the gene ends were 6 bases for V and 7 bases for J; bases not matched to a gene: 15. CDR3 length: 15 amino acids. The CDR3 nucleotides are TGTGCCAGCAGAGATTATTTACAGGGGACGGGAGAGCAGTACTTC. Its translation is CASRDYLQGTGEQYF.

The chain has TRBV29-1 and TRBJ1-1, with D unresolved. V gave up 8 bases and J gave up 2 bases, with 18 bases separating them. This CDR3 is built from 14 residues. From germline, CDR1 is SQVTM and CDR2 ANQGSEA. As DNA, the CDR3 is TGCAGCTTAAAAATAACTACAAGCAACACTGAAGCTTTCTTT. The encoded protein is CSLKITTSNTEAFF.

V is TRBV7-6 and J is TRBJ1-3; possibly TRBD1 for D (5 bases). Trimming took off 1 base at V and 5 bases at J, with 12 bases between the two ends. The CDR3 loop spans 15 amino acids. Germline-derived CDR1 and CDR2 are SGHVS and FNYEAQ. The CDR3 is CASSLGQGRRNTIYF. CDR3 coding DNA: TGTGCCAGCAGCTTAGGGCAGGGTCGGAGAAACACCATATATTTT.

J is TRBJ2-1 and V is TRBV27, with D maybe TRBD2 (7 bases). CDR3 size: 19 residues. Trimming removed 2 bases from V and 0 bases from J, with 20 bases in between. Germline V gene sequence: CDR1 MNHEY, CDR2 SMNVEV (reference sequence). The CDR3 DNA follows: TGTGCCAGCAGTTTAAGAGGGGGGAGACTAGCCCCCTCCTACAATGAGCAGTTCTTC. Translation gives CASSLRGGRLAPSYNEQFF.

The genes are TRBV6-5 and TRBJ1-1, with 8 bases lining up with TRBD1. The V and J ends lost 5 bases and 3 bases, in that order; junction bases with no gene match: 8. Germline CDR1 reads MNHEY; CDR2 reads SVGAGI. The CDR3 spans 15 residues. The CDR3 loop is CASSPWTGLHTEAFF. Here the CDR3 DNA reads TGTGCCAGCAGTCCCTGGACAGGGTTGCACACTGAAGCTTTCTTT.

The J gene is TRBJ2-3, the V gene TRBV2; D may be TRBD1 (5 bases). V lost 8 bases to trimming and J lost 4 bases, with 16 bases between them. CDR1 and CDR2 from the germline V gene are SNHLY and FYNNEI. The length of the CDR3 is 14 residues. CDR3 bases: TGTGCCAGCTGTATGCCAGGGTGGGCAGATACGCAGTATTTT. Translated: CASCMPGWADTQYF. The variable domain in full, with the rest retrieved from reference TRBV2 and TRBJ2-3, is EPEVTQTPSHQVTQMGQEVILRCVPISNHLYFYWYRQILGQKVEFLVSFYNNEISEKSEIFDDQFSVERPDGSNFTLKIRSTKLEDSAMYFCASCMPGWADTQYFGPGTRLTVL.

The chain couples TRBV10-3 to TRBJ1-1; possibly TRBD1 for D (5 bases). The V gene's germline CDR1 is ENHRY and CDR2 SYGVKD. This CDR3 spans 13 amino acids. With 9 bases removed from V and 1 base from J, the gap between germline ends came to 12 bases. CDR3 residues: CAIRPQGNTEAFF. CDR3 DNA sequence: TGTGCCATTCGTCCCCAGGGGAACACTGAAGCTTTCTTT.

The chain uses TRBV5-1 and TRBJ2-7; weak D call: TRBD1 (5 bases). CDR1 and CDR2 from the germline V gene are SGHRS and YFSETQ. This CDR3 region has 16 residues. V lost 4 bases and J lost 6, with 23 bases in between. As DNA, the CDR3 is TGCGCCAGCAGCCTCTATAGTCCCAGGGAAAGGACCGAGCAGTACTTC. Protein: CASSLYSPRERTEQYF.

V is TRBV19 and J is TRBJ1-5; D is ambiguous. This CDR3 contains 13 residues. V was clipped by 3 bases and J by 4 bases, with 7 bases between them. Germline CDR1 reads LNHDA; CDR2 reads SQIVND (reference sequence). Here the CDR3 reads CASSMSSNQPQHF. DNA for the CDR3: TGTGCCAGTAGTATGTCATCAAATCAGCCCCAGCATTTT.

The chain is built from TRBV2 and TRBJ2-1; possibly TRBD2 for D (6 bases). The ends were cut back, 8 bases at V and 7 bases at J, with 6 bases in the middle. Germline V CDR1 and CDR2: SNHLY, FYNNEI. The CDR3 consists of 10 residues. The CDR3 loop reads CASGGNEQFF. In nucleotides, the CDR3 is TGTGCCAGCGGGGGGAATGAGCAGTTCTTC.

This clone was counted only a few times. This rearrangement joins TRBV11-2 to TRBJ2-7; D may be TRBD1 (6 bases). The germline gives CDR1 SGHAT, CDR2 FQNNGV. CDR3 length equals 13 residues. V gave up 1 base and J gave up 3 bases, with 7 bases separating them. The CDR3 DNA sequence: TGTGCCAGCAGCTTAGCCAGGGGCTACGAGCAGTACTTC. It specifies CASSLARGYEQYF.

The V and J genes are TRBV9 and TRBJ2-5, with 9 bases lining up with TRBD2. The germline V gene encodes CDR1 SGDLS and CDR2 YYNGEE. The CDR3 is 16 residues long. J gave up 4 bases and V 3 bases, and 10 bases lay outside the gene matches. CDR3 residues: CASSAPGASGAETQYF. The CDR3 bases are TGTGCCAGCAGCGCTCCTGGGGCTAGCGGGGCAGAGACCCAGTACTTC.